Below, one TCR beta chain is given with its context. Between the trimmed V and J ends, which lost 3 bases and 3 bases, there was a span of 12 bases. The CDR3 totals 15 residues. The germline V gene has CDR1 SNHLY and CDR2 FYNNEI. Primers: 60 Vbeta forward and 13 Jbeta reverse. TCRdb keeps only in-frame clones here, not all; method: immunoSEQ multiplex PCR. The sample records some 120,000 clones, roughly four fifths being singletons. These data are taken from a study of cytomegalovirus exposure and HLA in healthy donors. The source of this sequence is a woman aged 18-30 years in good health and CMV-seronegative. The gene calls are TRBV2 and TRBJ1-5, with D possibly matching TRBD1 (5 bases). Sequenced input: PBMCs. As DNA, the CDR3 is TGTGCCAGCAGTGACGGCAGGGTTTACAATCAGCCCCAGCATTTT. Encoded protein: CASSDGRVYNQPQHF. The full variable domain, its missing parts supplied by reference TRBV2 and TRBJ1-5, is EPEVTQTPSHQVTQMGQEVILRCVPISNHLYFYWYRQILGQKVEFLVSFYNNEISEKSEIFDDQFSVERPDGSNFTLKIRSTKLEDSAMYFCASSDGRVYNQPQHFGDGTRLSIL.